Below, 26 T cell receptor beta chains from the same sample are listed, as sequenced in a study of tumor and adjacent non-tumor tissue in lung cancer. RNA was extracted from bulk tissue without any cell sorting. This non-tumor lung sample came from over 3 cm beyond the tumor edge. A modified ARM-PCR protocol with three rounds of nested PCR amplified TCRbeta. TCRdb reprocessed the multiplex PCR reads with MiXCR, giving one entry per CDR3 protein. The table shows roughly 82,000 distinct CDR3 sequences, with 76% occurring only once. The sequenced sample was distant non-tumor lung tissue. The receptors here all came from a woman aged 50 to 60 with non-small cell lung cancer.

This clonotype occurred once. One base away lies a much larger clone, so this may be a sequencing read error. The chain couples TRBV5-1 to TRBJ1-2; D is unclear. This CDR3 is 14 amino acids long. Between the trimmed V and J ends, which lost 5 bases and 1 base, there was a span of 12 bases. Germline V gives CDR1 SGHRS, CDR2 YFSETQ. CDR3 bases: TGCGCCAGCAGGTCGGCAGCATGTAACTATGGCTACACCTTC. It yields the protein CASRSAACNYGYTF.

This clonotype appeared once. The junction and the germline gene differ at one end; a read error may be behind it. This chain joins TRBV6-5 and TRBJ2-7; D is uncertain. The CDR3 has 15 residues. Per the germline V gene, CDR1 is MNHEY and CDR2 is SVGAGI. The CDR3 DNA follows: TGTGCCAGGAGTTACGGAGCAGGAGCCCCCTTGGAGCAGTTATTC. This encodes CARSYGAGAPLEQLF.

Remarks on this clonotype: Because the CDR3 is missing its conserved closing phenylalanine or tryptophan, this is likely a read error. The rearrangement joins TRBV14 to TRBJ2-7; perhaps TRBD2 as D (5 bases). V lost 1 base, J lost 3 bases, and 13 bases lay in between. The CDR3 loop spans 15 amino acids. In germline, CDR1 is SGHDN, CDR2 FVKESK. The CDR3 DNA follows: TGTGCCAGCAGCCAAGGGCCCCACGACTACTACGAGCAGTACCTC. This encodes CASSQGPHDYYEQYL.

This clonotype was seen once. An end of the junction differs from the germline gene, which may be a read error. This rearrangement joins TRBV28 to TRBJ2-3; D call uncertain. The CDR3 is 15 residues long. Germline V CDR1 and CDR2: MDHEN, SYDVKM. The chain's CDR3 is CASSRIPLNTNTQYF. DNA for the CDR3: TGTGCCAGCAGTCGGATCCCCCTAAACACAAATACGCAGTATTTT. Filled out from reference TRBV28 and TRBJ2-3, the complete variable domain reads DVKVTQSSRYLVKRTGEKVFLECVQDMDHENMFWYRQDPGLGLRLIYFSYDVKMKEKGDIPEGYSVSREKKERFSLILESASTNQTSMYLCASSRIPLNTNTQYFGPGTRLTVL.

Turning to this clonotype: Its ends do not fully match the called genes, so a read error is possible. The gene calls are TRBV20-1 and TRBJ2-1, with D perhaps matching TRBD2 (6 bases). The CDR3 contains 14 residues. Germline V gives CDR1 DFQATT, CDR2 SNEGSKA (reference sequence). This CDR3 reads CSASVANGSDEQFF. The CDR3 DNA reads TGTAGTGCTAGCGTCGCTAACGGGAGCGATGAGCAGTTCTTC.

A word on this clonotype: The junction shows a germline mismatch at one end, possibly a read error. The chain combines TRBV6-5 with TRBJ2-7, with a weak D call TRBD2 (6 bases). The CDR3 contains 13 residues. The germline gives CDR1 MNHEY, CDR2 SVGAGI. The CDR3 DNA reads TGTGCTAGCAGTAGGCCAGGGAGGCACGAGCAGTACTTC. Amino acids: CASSRPGRHEQYF.

Note on this clonotype: Because the CDR3 is missing its conserved closing phenylalanine or tryptophan, this is likely a read error. The V gene is TRBV5-6, the J gene TRBJ2-1; D might be TRBD2 (5 bases). This CDR3 is 12 amino acids long. Per the germline V gene, CDR1 is SGHDT and CDR2 is YYEEEE. The CDR3 DNA sequence: TGTCCCAGCAGCTTGGCTAGCAAGGAGCAGTTCTTA. It specifies CPSSLASKEQFL.

Note on this clonotype: Compared with germline, one end of the junction differs, possibly owing to a read error. The J gene is TRBJ1-2, the V gene TRBV4-1, with TRBD1 matching over 7 bases. Germline CDR1 is MGHRA and CDR2 is YSYEKL. This CDR3 has 13 amino acids. CDR3 in amino acids: CANSPGTDYDYTF. CDR3 in DNA: TGCGCCAACAGCCCCGGGACAGATTATGACTACACCTTC.

The chain is built from TRBV4-1 and TRBJ2-3, with TRBD2 identical over 8 bases. CDR1 is MGHRA and CDR2 is YSYEKL in the germline V gene. The junction had 8 bases not matched to a gene; V was cut back by 8 bases and J by 4 bases. This CDR3 region has 14 residues. CDR3 sequence: CASGLGLVPDTQYF. In DNA form, the CDR3 reads TGCGCCAGCGGCTTGGGACTAGTACCAGATACGCAGTATTTT.

As to this clonotype: A read error may produce the germline difference seen at one junction end. V gene TRBV11-1 combines with J gene TRBJ2-7; D is possibly TRBD1 (5 bases). This CDR3 is 14 amino acids long. Germline-derived CDR1 and CDR2 are SGHAT and FQDESV (reference sequence). The CDR3 DNA follows: TGTGCCAACAGCTCTCGACAGACATCCTACGAGCAGAACTTC. Its translation is CANSSRQTSYEQNF.

A remark on this clonotype: A read error may account for a junction end that differs from germline. The rearrangement uses TRBV5-4 and TRBJ1-5; 10 positions agree with TRBD1. Germline values: CDR1 SGHNT, CDR2 YYREEE (reference sequence). The CDR3 has 15 amino acids. The CDR3 region is CAGSAGQGGNRPQHF. In DNA form, the CDR3 reads TGTGCCGGCAGCGCCGGACAGGGGGGCAATCGGCCCCAGCATTTT.

Comments on this clonotype: The conserved phenylalanine or tryptophan is not found at the CDR3 terminus, so this likely reflects a read error. V and J are TRBV28 and TRBJ2-1, with D unclear. The germline V and J ends were trimmed by 6 bases and 0 bases, with 15 bases remaining between them. CDR3 length: 16 amino acids. Germline values: CDR1 MDHEN, CDR2 SYDVKM. The CDR3: CASRGITQSSYNEQFS. In nucleotides, the CDR3 is TGTGCCAGCAGGGGCATAACTCAAAGCTCCTACAATGAGCAGTTCTCC.

As to this clonotype: Since the CDR3 does not end with the conserved phenylalanine or tryptophan, this likely comes from a read error. The DNA is left out, because the CDR3 cannot be placed on it with certainty; the CDR3 is given as TCRdb lists it. The CDR3 reads CASSLREDNQPRHY. This chain uses TRBV12-3 or TRBV12-4 with TRBJ1-5. With termini counted, the CDR3 has 14 amino acids.

The chain couples TRBV29-1 to TRBJ2-7; 9 nucleotides line up with TRBD2. Germline loops: CDR1 SQVTM, CDR2 ANQGSEA. There are 16 residues in the CDR3. V shed 1 base, J shed 6 bases, and the junction held 13 bases outside the gene matches. CDR3 DNA: TGCAGCGTTGAAGGGGCTAGCGGGGCCCCGGGGGTCGAGCAGTACGTC. Its protein is CSVEGASGAPGVEQYV.

The rearrangement uses TRBV11-2 and TRBJ2-7, with 7 bases matching TRBD1. The CDR3 contains 14 residues. CDR1 and CDR2 (germline): SGHAT, FQNNGV. Trimming removed 9 bases from V and 6 bases from J; junction bases left unmatched: 14. For the CDR3, the DNA is TGTGCCAGTGGCTTAGTTAGGGACAGCTTCGAGCAGTACTTC. Encoded protein: CASGLVRDSFEQYF.

Note on this clonotype: The missing conserved phenylalanine or tryptophan at the end of this CDR3 makes a read error likely. No DNA is shown, since the ends of the CDR3 on it are uncertain; the CDR3 is the one TCRdb lists. This chain links TRBV11-2 with TRBJ2-7. The CDR3 length equals 14 residues, ends included. The germline CDR1 and CDR2 sequences are SGHAT and FQNNGV. The CDR3 protein is CASSLTDTAYEQHL.

In regard to this clonotype: At one end, the junction sequence differs from germline, possibly due to a read error. V gene TRBV11-2 combines with J gene TRBJ1-1, with D unresolved. Germline values: CDR1 SGHAT, CDR2 FQNNGV. The CDR3 spans 11 residues. Here the CDR3 DNA reads TGTGCCAGTAGCTTGAACACTGAAGGTTTCTTT. It yields the protein CASSLNTEGFF.

V usage is TRBV4-1 and J usage is TRBJ1-1; D may be TRBD1 (5 bases). The CDR3 is 20 amino acids. Deletions cut 1 base from V and 0 bases from J, with 24 bases between. Germline V gene data show CDR1 as MGHRA and CDR2 as YSYEKL. CDR3 region: CASSQGFSLQVRAMNTEAFF. CDR3 nucleotides: TGCGCCAGCAGCCAAGGTTTTAGCTTACAGGTGCGCGCAATGAACACTGAAGCTTTCTTT.

V gene TRBV29-1 combines with J gene TRBJ1-5; D is unclear. V was pared by 6 bases and J by 2 bases, with 11 bases between. Per germline, CDR1 SQVTM and CDR2 ANQGSEA. The CDR3 totals 13 residues. The CDR3, as DNA: TGCAGCGTGGGAGGTGGCGGCAATCAGCCCCAGCATTTT. As protein: CSVGGGGNQPQHF.

Concerning this clonotype itself: The junction departs from germline at one end; a sequencing error may be responsible. This chain joins TRBV4-1 and TRBJ2-3, with a possible D match to TRBD1 (5 bases). The V gene's germline CDR1 is MGHRA and CDR2 YSYEKL. CDR3 length: 14 amino acids. The CDR3 bases are TGCACCAGCAGCCAAGATGGGGTGACAGATACGCGGTATTTT. Its translation: CTSSQDGVTDTRYF.

This clonotype was seen more than once but under ten times. It may be a read error: a sequence one base away is much more abundant. This chain joins TRBV20-1 and TRBJ2-3; the match to TRBD2 covers 10 bases. CDR1 is DFQATT and CDR2 is SNEGSKA in the germline V gene (reference sequence). This CDR3 contains 15 residues. The CDR3 is CGARALAGGTDTQYF. The CDR3 bases are TGCGGTGCTAGAGCCCTAGCGGGGGGCACAGATACGCAGTATTTT.

Regarding this clonotype: This likely comes from a read error, as the CDR3 has no conserved phenylalanine or tryptophan at its end. The rearrangement uses TRBV12-3 or TRBV12-4 and TRBJ1-4, with a tentative D call TRBD1 (5 bases). The CDR3 spans 15 residues. V was pared by 5 bases and J by 7 bases, with 17 bases between. The CDR3 nucleotides are TGTGCCAGCAGTGCTACTAAGGACGGGGGTGAAAAACTGTTTTTA. It yields the protein CASSATKDGGEKLFL.

The V call is TRBV2, the J call TRBJ2-5; D is unresolved. The V end lost 2 bases, the J end lost 9 bases, and 10 bases lay between the germline ends. The CDR3 is made up of 12 amino acids. In germline, CDR1 is SNHLY, CDR2 FYNNEI. DNA of the CDR3: TGTGCCAGCAGTGAAATGGGGATGTCCCAGTACTTC. Translating gives CASSEMGMSQYF.

Comments on this clonotype: An end of the junction differs from the germline gene, which may be a read error. V usage is TRBV5-1 and J usage is TRBJ2-2; tentatively, D is TRBD2 (6 bases). The germline V gene encodes CDR1 SGHRS and CDR2 YFSETQ. The CDR3 length is 15 residues. CDR3 region: CASSAGRVETGGLFF. For the CDR3, the DNA is TGCGCCAGCAGCGCTGGCAGGGTTGAGACCGGGGGGCTGTTTTTT.

This clonotype occurred many times. V is TRBV6-1 and J is TRBJ2-7, with TRBD1 matching over 10 bases. The CDR3 consists of 14 residues. V shed 7 bases and J 0 bases; nucleotides not matched to a gene: 3. Germline V lookup: CDR1 MNHNS, CDR2 SASEGT. CDR3: CASTRTGGSYEQYF. CDR3 coding DNA: TGTGCCAGCACACGGACAGGGGGCTCCTACGAGCAGTACTTC.

This chain links TRBV6-1 with TRBJ2-3; 8 nucleotides match TRBD1. There are 16 residues in the CDR3. The germline gives CDR1 MNHNS, CDR2 SASEGT. J was trimmed by 7 bases and V by 3 bases; bases with no gene match: 12. This chain's CDR3 is CASSESAGGGINTQYF. The CDR3 DNA follows: TGTGCCAGCAGTGAGTCTGCAGGGGGCGGAATAAATACGCAGTATTTT.